This is a list of T cell receptor beta chains from one sample in a study of T cell repertoires in cytomegalovirus infection. TCRdb independently ran MiXCR on the reads; one entry per CDR3 protein. The sample records approximately 990,000 distinct CDR3 sequences, roughly 30% being singletons. These receptors lack a known antigen. The source was cultured CD8+ T cells from PBMCs, collected from culture after CMV antigen stimulation. The receptors derive from a human donor in good health (CMV status not recorded). Some clones in this sample may be carry-over from other donors' samples. The CDR3 runs from the conserved cysteine through the conserved F or W. The D gene is left open where the match is weak. Size tells how often a clone was seen (once, few, many) or the class of an expanded clone, and some rows leave it out.

d_call,clone_size,j_call,v_call,cdr3_aa,cdr3_nt
.,few,TRBJ1-1,TRBV5-6,CASSWGVWGGKTYTEAFF,TGTGCCAGCAGCTGGGGTGTTTGGGGCGGGAAAACCTACACTGAAGCTTTCTTT
TRBD1,.,TRBJ2-1,TRBV7-8,CASSSGQGAYNYNEQFF,TGTGCCAGCAGCTCGGGACAGGGGGCCTACAATTACAATGAGCAGTTCTTC
.,.,TRBJ1-2,TRBV7-9,CASSPGHDGGYTF,TGTGCCAGCAGCCCCGGTCACGACGGTGGCTACACCTTC
.,few,TRBJ1-2,TRBV23-1,CASSPHGEKGGDYGYTF,TGCGCCAGCAGTCCCCATGGCGAAAAGGGTGGGGACTATGGCTACACCTTC
.,.,TRBJ2-7,TRBV12-5,CASGLVPEQYF,TGTGCTAGTGGTTTGGTACCCGAGCAGTACTTC
TRBD1,many,TRBJ1-1,TRBV6-1,CASRGDRGRDEAFF,TGTGCCAGCAGAGGGGACAGGGGGCGGGATGAAGCTTTCTTT
.,.,TRBJ1-5,TRBV24-1,CATSDLGSQPQHF,TGTGCCACCAGTGATTTGGGGAGTCAGCCCCAGCATTTT
.,few,TRBJ1-1,TRBV7-9,CASSSINTEAFF,TGTGCCAGCAGCTCCATAAACACTGAAGCTTTCTTT
.,many,TRBJ2-5,TRBV7-2,CASSLDPIKTQYF,TGTGCCAGCAGCTTAGATCCTATCAAGACCCAGTACTTC
.,.,TRBJ2-7,TRBV18,CASSLGSIPPYEQYF,TGTGCCAGCTCACTCGGATCCATTCCCCCCTACGAGCAGTACTTC
TRBD1,.,TRBJ2-1,TRBV7-9,CASSLGTGAHEQFF,TGTGCCAGCAGCTTAGGGACAGGGGCGCATGAGCAGTTCTTC
TRBD1,once,TRBJ2-5,TRBV5-1,CASSWDRDAFQETQYF,TGCGCCAGCAGCTGGGACAGGGATGCCTTTCAAGAGACCCAGTACTTC
TRBD2,.,TRBJ2-3,TRBV2,CASSVSGGTDTQYF,TGTGCCAGCAGTGTTAGCGGGGGAACAGATACGCAGTATTTT
TRBD2,.,TRBJ2-1,TRBV11-2,CASSPPGLVSYNEQFF,TGTGCCAGCAGCCCGCCGGGACTAGTATCCTACAATGAGCAGTTCTTC